Each of the 25 T cell receptor beta chains below was sequenced from the same sample in a study of T cell responses to AZD1222 COVID-19 vaccine. Profiling relied on immunoSEQ multiplex PCR, and the TCRdb table lists in-frame clones only, not all of them. The sample has under 170,000 clones, around 90% seen once; the top ten hold roughly 3.4%. The specimen comprised peripheral blood, sampled 28 days after the second AZD1222 dose. These receptors were obtained from an adult who received the AZD1222 COVID-19 vaccine.

The chain combines TRBV9 with TRBJ2-1; D is ambiguous. The CDR3 consists of 15 residues. Germline loops: CDR1 SGDLS, CDR2 YYNGEE. V shed 0 bases and J shed 2 bases, with 9 bases lying between them. The CDR3 DNA is TGTGCCAGCAGCGTAGGCGATTACACCTACAATGAGCAGTTCTTC. It yields the protein CASSVGDYTYNEQFF.

The chain links TRBV19 to TRBJ1-3, with D possibly matching TRBD1 (6 bases). The V end lost 4 bases, the J end lost 0 bases, and 16 bases lay between the germline ends. The germline gives CDR1 LNHDA, CDR2 SQIVND (reference sequence). The CDR3 extends over 17 amino acids. The CDR3, as DNA: TGTGCCAGTAGTAGAGGGGACAATACCCGCTCTGGAAACACCATATATTTT. Translating it yields CASSRGDNTRSGNTIYF.

The chain links TRBV19 to TRBJ2-3, with a tentative D call TRBD2 (6 bases). The CDR3 has 15 amino acids. From germline, CDR1 is LNHDA and CDR2 SQIVND (reference sequence). V was trimmed by 1 base and J by 7 bases, leaving 15 bases between them. The CDR3 sequence is CASSIVRGLRNTQYF. The CDR3 region has the DNA TGTGCCAGTAGTATAGTGCGGGGACTGCGGAATACGCAGTATTTT.

This clone showed up just once. The V and J genes are TRBV11-2 and TRBJ2-1; 7 bases match TRBD1. CDR3 length equals 17 residues. Germline assignment: CDR1 SGHAT and CDR2 FQNNGV. Trimming removed 7 bases from V and 6 bases from J; junction bases left unmatched: 18. DNA of the CDR3: TGTGCCAGCAAAAATGGGACAGCTCTCCGACACGGCAATGAGCAGTTCTTC. Translated, it gives CASKNGTALRHGNEQFF.

The V call is TRBV27, the J call TRBJ2-7; D not certain. V was pared by 11 bases and J by 1 base, with 9 bases between. Germline loops: CDR1 MNHEY, CDR2 SMNVEV (reference sequence). The CDR3 covers 11 residues. The CDR3 DNA reads as TGTGCCGTAAGGAGTTCCTACGAGCAGTACTTC. This gives the protein CAVRSSYEQYF.

This clone has a single count. The rearrangement uses TRBV27 and TRBJ2-7, with 9 bases lining up with TRBD1. The CDR3 totals 14 residues. The germline V gene encodes CDR1 MNHEY and CDR2 SMNVEV (reference sequence). Trimming took 3 bases from V and 3 from J; bases not matched to a gene: 3. The CDR3 bases are TGTGCCAGCAGTTTGGGACAGGGCCGCTACGAGCAGTACTTC. Amino acid sequence: CASSLGQGRYEQYF.

This chain links TRBV11-2 with TRBJ1-2; 8 bases are a match to TRBD1. Per germline, CDR1 SGHAT and CDR2 FQNNGV. The CDR3 consists of 12 residues. J gave up 7 bases and V 8 bases, and 6 bases lay outside the gene matches. This CDR3 is CASQTGVAGYTF. CDR3 nucleotide sequence: TGTGCCAGCCAGACAGGGGTGGCTGGCTACACCTTC.

This rearrangement joins TRBV18 to TRBJ1-5; a weak D match, TRBD1 (6 bases). Germline CDR1 and CDR2: KGHSH and LQKENI. There are 16 residues in the CDR3. The V and J ends lost 2 bases and 1 base respectively, with 12 bases between them. CDR3 in amino acids: CASSPFSGASNQPQHF. DNA of the CDR3: TGTGCCAGCTCACCATTTTCAGGGGCCAGCAATCAGCCCCAGCATTTT. The full variable domain, its missing parts supplied by reference TRBV18 and TRBJ1-5, is NAGVMQNPRHLVRRRGQEARLRCSPMKGHSHVYWYRQLPEEGLKFMVYLQKENIIDESGMPKERFSAEFPKEGPSILRIQQVVRGDSAAYFCASSPFSGASNQPQHFGDGTRLSIL.

The chain carries TRBV30 and TRBJ2-1; 10 bases are shared with TRBD2. Germline CDR1 and CDR2: GTSNPN and SVGIG (reference sequence). Losses at the gene ends were 1 base for V and 9 bases for J; bases not matched to a gene: 9. This CDR3 region has 15 residues. The CDR3 region has the DNA TGTGCCTGGAGTGGGAGCGGGAGGGCCAAGGGTGAGCAGTTCTTC. Translated: CAWSGSGRAKGEQFF.

This clone has more than one count but fewer than ten. The gene calls are TRBV11-3 and TRBJ2-3, with TRBD1 matching 8 bases. V gave up 7 bases and J gave up 4 bases; unmatched junction bases: 1. The CDR3 is 12 residues long. Germline V gene lookup returns CDR1 SGHNT and CDR2 YENEEA. Written as DNA, the CDR3 is TGTGCCAGCAAGACAGGGGCAGATACGCAGTATTTT. Protein product: CASKTGADTQYF. The full variable domain, its missing parts supplied by reference TRBV11-3 and TRBJ2-3, is EAGVVQSPRYKIIEKKQPVAFWCNPISGHNTLYWYLQNLGQGPELLIRYENEEAVDDSQLPKDRFSAERLKGVDSTLKIQPAELGDSAVYLCASKTGADTQYFGPGTRLTVL.

The chain couples TRBV14 to TRBJ2-1; the D gene is possibly TRBD1 (6 bases). The V gene lost 3 bases and the J gene lost 9 bases, with 39 bases spanning the gap. Germline CDR1 and CDR2: SGHDN and FVKESK. The CDR3 extends over 22 amino acids. The CDR3: CASSHSLLGGHLISSEYGEQFF. In DNA, the CDR3 is TGTGCCAGCAGCCACTCCCTCTTAGGGGGACATTTAATCTCCTCGGAATATGGTGAGCAGTTCTTC.

This chain's CDR3 is CASSSQGSYNSPLHF. DNA for the CDR3: TGTGCCAGCAGCAGCCAGGGGTCCTATAATTCACCCCTCCACTTT. This chain joins TRBV2 and TRBJ1-6; D perhaps matches TRBD1 (6 bases). This CDR3 has 15 residues. CDR1 is SNHLY, CDR2 FYNNEI, per germline. V was clipped by 6 bases and J by 1 base, with 10 bases between them.

This sequence joins TRBV3-1 (or the pseudogene TRBV3-2) and TRBJ2-2; TRBD1 agrees at 7 bases. V shed 4 bases, J shed 4 bases, and the junction held 9 bases outside the gene matches. The length of the CDR3 is 16 residues. The V gene's germline CDR1 is LGHDT and CDR2 YNNKEL (reference sequence). For the CDR3, the DNA is TGTGCCAGCAGCCCACCGACAGGGTATAGCACCGGGGAGCTGTTTTTT. This translates into CASSPPTGYSTGELFF.

The chain employs TRBV28 and TRBJ2-7; D may be TRBD1 (6 bases). V lost 7 bases and J lost 4, with 20 bases in between. The CDR3 loop spans 15 amino acids. CDR1 and CDR2 from the germline V gene are MDHEN and SYDVKM. In DNA form, the CDR3 reads TGTGCCAGCAAGGAAGGACGGACAGCTGAATACGAGCAGTACTTC. It translates to CASKEGRTAEYEQYF.

CDR3 nucleotide sequence: TGTGCCACCAGTCGATGGGGAGGGGACAATGAGCAGTTCTTC. Translation gives CATSRWGGDNEQFF. The gene calls are TRBV24-1 and TRBJ2-1; 7 nucleotides align to TRBD2. From germline, CDR1 is KGHDR and CDR2 SFDVKD. The CDR3 runs to 14 residues. V lost 6 bases and J lost 5; bases outside the gene matches: 6.

The chain carries TRBV27 and TRBJ1-2, with TRBD1 as a possible D gene (6 bases). Germline CDR1 reads MNHEY; CDR2 reads SMNVEV (reference sequence). The CDR3 covers 14 residues. The V and J ends lost 6 bases and 0 bases respectively, with 11 bases between them. CDR3: CASSNRASNYGYTF. The CDR3 nucleotides are TGTGCCAGCAGCAACAGGGCATCTAACTATGGCTACACCTTC.

This sequence joins TRBV2 and TRBJ2-7, with D possibly matching TRBD2 (6 bases). V dropped 4 bases and J dropped 5 bases, with 12 bases sitting between them. The CDR3 loop spans 13 amino acids. The V gene's germline CDR1 is SNHLY and CDR2 FYNNEI. The CDR3 region has the DNA TGTGCCAGCAGTGCGGAGACTAGGGACGAGCAGTACTTC. It codes for CASSAETRDEQYF.

This CDR3 reads CASSFTRTSGNYEQYF. The CDR3 DNA is TGTGCCAGCAGCTTCACCCGGACTAGCGGGAACTACGAGCAGTACTTC. This chain connects TRBV7-2 to TRBJ2-7; 12 positions match TRBD2. J was trimmed by 3 bases and V by 3 bases; bases with no gene match: 6. Per germline, CDR1 SGHTA and CDR2 FQGNSA. The CDR3 runs to 16 residues.

J is TRBJ2-3 and V is TRBV10-3; no clear D gene. Germline CDR1 ENHRY, CDR2 SYGVKD. V was cut by 6 bases and J by 0 bases, with 4 bases left in between. The CDR3 length is 12 residues. DNA for the CDR3: TGTGCCATCAGCCTTAGCACAGATACGCAGTATTTT. Encoded protein: CAISLSTDTQYF.

The chain has TRBV5-1 and TRBJ2-5, with 7 positions matching TRBD2. The CDR3 totals 14 residues. Trimming removed 4 bases from V and 10 bases from J; junction bases left unmatched: 13. Germline V gene data show CDR1 as SGHRS and CDR2 as YFSETQ. CDR3 in DNA: TGCGCCAGCAGCACGGACGAAGTTAAGCGGGACCAGTACTTC. As protein: CASSTDEVKRDQYF.

The genes are TRBV9 and TRBJ1-1; maybe TRBD1 (6 bases). V was pared by 4 bases and J by 1 base, with 11 bases between. The germline CDR1 and CDR2 sequences are SGDLS and YYNGEE. This CDR3 spans 14 amino acids. In nucleotides, the CDR3 is TGTGCCAGCAGCCGCCAGGGACAGAACACTGAAGCTTTCTTT. Translated, it gives CASSRQGQNTEAFF.

The rearrangement uses TRBV7-9 and TRBJ2-2, with D maybe TRBD1 (6 bases). This CDR3 comprises 18 residues. The V gene's germline CDR1 is SEHNR and CDR2 FQNEAQ (reference sequence). Trimming took off 4 bases at V and 1 base at J, with 19 bases between the two ends. The CDR3 protein is CASSSLSFTGKNTGELFF. CDR3 nucleotide sequence: TGTGCCAGCAGCTCACTTAGTTTTACAGGGAAGAACACCGGGGAGCTGTTTTTT. Full variable domain (outside the CDR3, taken from reference TRBV7-9 and TRBJ2-2): DTGVSQNPRHKITKRGQNVTFRCDPISEHNRLYWYRQTLGQGPEFLTYFQNEAQLEKSRLLSDRFSAERPKGSFSTLEIQRTEQGDSAMYLCASSSLSFTGKNTGELFFGEGSRLTVL.

The table lists this clone with a few counts. The chain has TRBV28 and TRBJ1-5, with 8 bases matching TRBD1. Germline V lookup: CDR1 MDHEN, CDR2 SYDVKM. Trimming took 5 bases from V and 0 from J; bases not matched to a gene: 6. The CDR3 extends over 16 amino acids. Written as DNA, the CDR3 is TGTGCCAGCAGTGATCCGACAGGGGTTAGCAATCAGCCCCAGCATTTT. Its translation is CASSDPTGVSNQPQHF.

The chain carries TRBV4-3 and TRBJ2-2; D gene uncertain. The V end was cut by 4 bases, the J end by 7 bases, with 10 bases between. The CDR3 length is 13 residues. Germline V gives CDR1 LGHNA, CDR2 YSLEER. DNA for the CDR3: TGCGCCAGCAGCCCTTTCGCCGGCGGGGAGCTGTTTTTT. Its protein is CASSPFAGGELFF.

This chain connects TRBV19 to TRBJ1-5; a possible D gene is TRBD1 (5 bases). Trimming took 3 bases from V and 4 from J, leaving 16 bases between them. Germline loops: CDR1 LNHDA, CDR2 SQIVND (reference sequence). The CDR3 is made up of 16 amino acids. The CDR3 loop is CASSIYQTAINQPQHF. CDR3 coding DNA: TGTGCCAGTAGTATTTATCAGACAGCAATAAATCAGCCCCAGCATTTT.